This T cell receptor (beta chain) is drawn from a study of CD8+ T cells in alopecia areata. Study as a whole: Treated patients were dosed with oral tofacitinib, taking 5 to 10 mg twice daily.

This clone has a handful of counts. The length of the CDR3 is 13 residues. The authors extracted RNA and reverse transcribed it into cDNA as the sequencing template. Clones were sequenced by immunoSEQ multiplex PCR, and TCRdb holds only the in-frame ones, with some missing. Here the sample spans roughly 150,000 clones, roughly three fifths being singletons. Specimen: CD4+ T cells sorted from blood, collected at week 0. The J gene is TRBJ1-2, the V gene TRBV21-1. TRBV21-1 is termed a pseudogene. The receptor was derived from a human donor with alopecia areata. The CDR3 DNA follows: TGTGCCAGCAGCAAAGGCGGTGGGCATGGCTACACCTTC. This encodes CASSKGGGHGYTF.